The next 24 T cell receptor beta chains were all read from a single sample in a study of T-cell reconstitution after alpha-beta-depleted transplantation in children. Unique molecular identifiers were incorporated during preparation of the TCRbeta library. Each CDR3 protein gets one entry after TCRdb re-called the PCR reads with MiXCR. This sample has around 410,000 distinct CDR3 sequences; approximately 11% occur once, and the top ten carry roughly 6%. Sequencing was performed on PBMCs from the stem cell graft donor, taken from the stem cell graft. These receptors all stem from a human donor who donated a stem cell graft to a child with acute myeloid leukemia.

This clonotype has only a few counts. The rearrangement joins TRBV25-1 to TRBJ2-3, with TRBD1 matching 7 bases. After removal of 6 bases from V and 0 bases from J, the junction contained 6 bases not matched to a gene. CDR1 and CDR2 from the germline V gene are MGHDK and SYGVNS. This CDR3 has 15 amino acids. CDR3 nucleotides: TGTGCCAGCAGCGAGACAGGGTCAAGCACAGATACGCAGTATTTT. Translated, it gives CASSETGSSTDTQYF.

The CDR3 here is CASSSRQGGNQPQHF. The CDR3 DNA reads as TGTGCCAGTAGTTCGCGTCAGGGTGGCAATCAGCCCCAGCATTTT. The rearrangement links TRBV19 to TRBJ1-5; D might be TRBD1 (5 bases). With 5 bases removed from V and 2 bases from J, the gap between germline ends came to 13 bases. Germline CDR1 and CDR2: LNHDA and SQIVND (reference sequence). The CDR3 is 15 residues long.

Points on this clonotype: The conserved final phenylalanine or tryptophan is absent from the CDR3, which likely points to a read error. The CDR3 nucleotides are TGCAGTGCTAGAGGGGGACAGCTTTACAATGAGCAGTTCCTC. It encodes CSARGGQLYNEQFL. This chain connects TRBV20-1 to TRBJ2-1; 7 nucleotides line up with TRBD1. Germline assignment: CDR1 DFQATT and CDR2 SNEGSKA (reference sequence). The CDR3 runs to 14 residues. With V trimmed by 1 base and J by 4 bases, 4 bases remained unmatched.

This clonotype was counted between two and nine times. Written as DNA, the CDR3 is TGTGCCAGCAGCCTACGGGCCCAAAGCGGGGAGACCCAGTACTTC. The encoded protein is CASSLRAQSGETQYF. The genes are TRBV9 and TRBJ2-5, with D maybe TRBD2 (6 bases). This CDR3 is built from 15 residues. Germline V lookup: CDR1 SGDLS, CDR2 YYNGEE. V shed 4 bases and J shed 5 bases, with 18 bases lying between them. Looking up the rest from reference TRBV9 and TRBJ2-5 gives the full variable domain: DSGVTQTPKHLITATGQRVTLRCSPRSGDLSVYWYQQSLDQGLQFLIQYYNGEERAKGNILERFSAQQFPDLHSELNLSSLELGDSALYFCASSLRAQSGETQYFGPGTRLLVL.

A few counts support this clonotype. The chain carries TRBV11-3 and TRBJ1-1; D is unresolved. CDR1 is SGHNT and CDR2 is YENEEA in the germline V gene. CDR3 length: 13 amino acids. Trimming removed 0 bases at V and 5 bases at J, with 7 bases between. CDR3 DNA sequence: TGTGCCAGCAGCTTAGATGAAAGGACTGAAGCTTTCTTT. Amino acids: CASSLDERTEAFF.

J is TRBJ2-2 and V is TRBV20-1, with 9 bases that match TRBD1. This CDR3 region has 14 residues. Germline CDR1 DFQATT, CDR2 SNEGSKA (reference sequence). Trimming cost V 5 bases and J 0 bases; bases outside gene matches: 1. The chain's CDR3 is CSAWDRANTGELFF. The CDR3 bases are TGCAGTGCTTGGGACAGGGCGAACACCGGGGAGCTGTTTTTT.

The V gene is TRBV20-1, the J gene TRBJ2-3; a weak D match, TRBD1 (6 bases). The V and J ends lost 6 bases and 4 bases respectively, with 17 bases between them. The CDR3 sequence is 14 residues long. Germline V gene lookup returns CDR1 DFQATT and CDR2 SNEGSKA (reference sequence). CDR3 sequence (DNA): TGCAGTGCCAGCAACAGGGATAAGGCAGATACGCAGTATTTT. Its protein is CSASNRDKADTQYF.

The table lists this clonotype with a few counts. The chain is built from TRBV11-2 and TRBJ1-3; no definite D call. CDR3 size: 13 residues. CDR1 and CDR2 from the germline V gene are SGHAT and FQNNGV. Trimming took off 6 bases at V and 0 bases at J, with 6 bases between the two ends. CDR3 residues: CASRPSSGNTIYF. The CDR3 DNA sequence: TGTGCCAGCAGGCCGAGCTCTGGAAACACCATATATTTT.

This chain uses TRBV12-3 or TRBV12-4 with TRBJ2-7; 7 bases align to TRBD2. This CDR3 spans 14 amino acids. Trimming removed 1 base from V and 6 bases from J; junction bases left unmatched: 6. DNA of the CDR3: TGTGCCAGCAGTTTAGTTCGGGAGCGGGGCGAGCAGTACTTC. It is translated as CASSLVRERGEQYF.

This clonotype has just a few counts. V usage is TRBV5-4 and J usage is TRBJ1-1; TRBD1 matches 9 bases. This CDR3 spans 16 amino acids. Germline CDR1 is SGHNT and CDR2 is YYREEE (reference sequence). Trimming took 4 bases from V and 0 from J; bases not matched to a gene: 7. The CDR3 bases are TGTGCCAGCAGCCTCGGGGACAGGGTGATGAACACTGAAGCTTTCTTT. This translates into CASSLGDRVMNTEAFF.

This rearrangement joins TRBV29-1 to TRBJ2-5; TRBD1 is a possible D gene (6 bases). Trimming took 3 bases from V and 5 from J, leaving 22 bases between them. From germline, CDR1 is SQVTM and CDR2 ANQGSEA. The CDR3 has 16 residues. CDR3 DNA sequence: TGCAGCGTTGACGAGGGGCTCGGATGGGACATTGAGACCCAGTACTTC. Translated: CSVDEGLGWDIETQYF.

This clonotype was seen only a few times. The chain joins TRBV5-1 to TRBJ2-1, with D maybe TRBD1 (5 bases). The CDR3 totals 12 residues. V was cut by 4 bases and J by 8 bases, with 10 bases left in between. Germline V gene data show CDR1 as SGHRS and CDR2 as YFSETQ. The CDR3 region has the DNA TGCGCCAGCAGCAAGACAGTGGATGAGCAGTTCTTC. This gives the protein CASSKTVDEQFF.

The chain carries TRBV29-1 and TRBJ2-3; D may be TRBD2 (6 bases). The CDR3 is 16 amino acids. V was clipped by 7 bases and J by 2 bases, with 22 bases between them. The V gene's germline CDR1 is SQVTM and CDR2 ANQGSEA. The CDR3 loop is CSGGDRTLLDTDTQYF. CDR3 sequence (DNA): TGCAGCGGGGGGGACCGGACCCTCCTGGACACAGATACGCAGTATTTT.

V usage is TRBV13 and J usage is TRBJ1-3; D might be TRBD1 (6 bases). Trimming pared 4 bases from V and 1 base from J, leaving 20 bases between. This CDR3 is built from 18 residues. Germline CDR1 and CDR2: PRHDT and FYEKMQ (reference sequence). The CDR3, as DNA: TGTGCCAGCAGCTCCTTGGATTGGTCAGGGGTTTCTGGAAACACCATATATTTT. Translating gives CASSSLDWSGVSGNTIYF.

The genes are TRBV10-3 and TRBJ1-4; 7 bases are a match to TRBD1. Germline V gene lookup returns CDR1 ENHRY and CDR2 SYGVKD. The CDR3 runs 14 residues. The V and J ends lost 2 bases and 3 bases, in that order; junction bases with no gene match: 0. CDR3 bases: TGTGCCATCAGTGAGCAGGGGGCTAATGAAAAACTGTTTTTT. Its translation is CAISEQGANEKLFF.

V is TRBV6-5 and J is TRBJ2-2, with D perhaps TRBD2 (5 bases). CDR1 and CDR2 from the germline V gene are MNHEY and SVGAGI. The V end was cut by 1 base, the J end by 1 base, with 7 bases between. The length of the CDR3 is 15 residues. The CDR3, as DNA: TGTGCCAGCAGTTACTTCAGCGGGAACACCGGGGAGCTGTTTTTT. It translates to CASSYFSGNTGELFF.

This clonotype was seen a handful of times. The chain employs TRBV29-1 and TRBJ1-2; D is uncertain. Between the trimmed V and J ends, which lost 0 bases and 6 bases, there was a span of 14 bases. The CDR3 loop spans 14 amino acids. CDR1 and CDR2 (germline): SQVTM, ANQGSEA. The CDR3 bases are TGCAGCGTTGAAGAATTCCTGGGGAGGGATGGCTACACCTTC. Its translation is CSVEEFLGRDGYTF.

The CDR3 reads CASRKGSYNEQFF. DNA of the CDR3: TGTGCCAGCAGGAAGGGGAGCTACAATGAGCAGTTCTTC. This sequence joins TRBV7-9 and TRBJ2-1, with D perhaps given as TRBD1 or TRBD2 (5 bases each). The CDR3 loop spans 13 amino acids. Trimming took off 6 bases at V and 3 bases at J, with 9 bases between the two ends. CDR1 is SEHNR and CDR2 is FQNEAQ in the germline V gene (reference sequence).

This clonotype was recorded at least ten times. The chain combines TRBV5-1 with TRBJ2-2; TRBD2 matches 10 bases. V lost 4 bases, J lost 6 bases, and 6 bases stayed unmatched. CDR3 length: 15 amino acids. CDR1 is SGHRS, CDR2 YFSETQ, per germline. The CDR3 is CASSIAGGSSGELFF. For the CDR3, the DNA is TGCGCCAGCAGCATAGCGGGAGGTTCTTCCGGGGAGCTGTTTTTT.

The rearrangement joins TRBV5-1 to TRBJ2-1; perhaps TRBD2 as D (5 bases). The germline V gene has CDR1 SGHRS and CDR2 YFSETQ. V dropped 3 bases and J dropped 8 bases, with 9 bases sitting between them. CDR3 size: 12 residues. The CDR3 spells CASSWAGHEQFF. Written as DNA, the CDR3 is TGCGCCAGCAGCTGGGCGGGCCATGAGCAGTTCTTC. The variable domain in full, with the rest retrieved from reference TRBV5-1 and TRBJ2-1, is KAGVTQTPRYLIKTRGQQVTLSCSPISGHRSVSWYQQTPGQGLQFLFEYFSETQRNKGNFPGRFSGRQFSNSRSEMNVSTLELGDSALYLCASSWAGHEQFFGPGTRLTVL.

This clonotype was recorded a few times. This sequence joins TRBV20-1 and TRBJ2-3; TRBD2 matches 8 bases. V was pared by 1 base and J by 2 bases, with 5 bases of the junction left unmatched. The germline CDR1 and CDR2 sequences are DFQATT and SNEGSKA (reference sequence). The CDR3 totals 15 residues. Here the CDR3 DNA reads TGCAGTGCTAGAGCTGGAGCGGGGGCCACAGATACGCAGTATTTT. Its protein is CSARAGAGATDTQYF.

The chain employs TRBV20-1 and TRBJ2-3; 7 nucleotides align to TRBD2. This CDR3 spans 13 amino acids. Unmatched junction bases numbered 5, after V lost 8 bases and J lost 0 bases. The germline gives CDR1 DFQATT, CDR2 SNEGSKA (reference sequence). The CDR3 DNA is TGCAGTACGCTAGCGGATAGCACAGATACGCAGTATTTT. Amino acids: CSTLADSTDTQYF.

The chain links TRBV20-1 to TRBJ1-5, with 10 bases identical to TRBD1. Germline V CDR1 and CDR2: DFQATT, SNEGSKA (reference sequence). The junction had 2 bases not matched to a gene; V was cut back by 1 base and J by 2 bases. The CDR3 has 15 amino acids. CDR3 region: CSARVGTGGNQPQHF. The CDR3, as DNA: TGCAGTGCTAGAGTTGGGACAGGGGGCAATCAGCCCCAGCATTTT.

At least ten counts were recorded for this clonotype. The chain is built from TRBV4-2 and TRBJ2-3, with a tentative D call TRBD2 (6 bases). Germline lookup yields CDR1 LGHNA and CDR2 YNFKEQ. V lost 0 bases, J lost 1 base, and 11 bases lay in between. The CDR3 is 16 amino acids. The CDR3 DNA reads as TGTGCCAGCAGCCAAGATCCGGGGGAGGGCACAGATACGCAGTATTTT. Residues: CASSQDPGEGTDTQYF.